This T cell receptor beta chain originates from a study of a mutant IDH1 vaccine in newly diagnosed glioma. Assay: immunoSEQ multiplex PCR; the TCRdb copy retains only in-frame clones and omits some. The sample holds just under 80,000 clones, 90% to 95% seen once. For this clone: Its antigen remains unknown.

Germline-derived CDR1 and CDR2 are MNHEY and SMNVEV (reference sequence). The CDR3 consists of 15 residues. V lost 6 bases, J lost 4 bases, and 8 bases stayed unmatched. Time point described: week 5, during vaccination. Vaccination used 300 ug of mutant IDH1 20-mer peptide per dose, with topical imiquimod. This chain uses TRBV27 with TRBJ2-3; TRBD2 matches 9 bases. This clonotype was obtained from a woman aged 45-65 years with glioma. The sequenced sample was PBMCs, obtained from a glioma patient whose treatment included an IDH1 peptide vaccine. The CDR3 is CASSYMTSGSDTQYF. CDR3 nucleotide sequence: TGTGCCAGCAGCTACATGACTAGCGGCTCAGATACGCAGTATTTT.